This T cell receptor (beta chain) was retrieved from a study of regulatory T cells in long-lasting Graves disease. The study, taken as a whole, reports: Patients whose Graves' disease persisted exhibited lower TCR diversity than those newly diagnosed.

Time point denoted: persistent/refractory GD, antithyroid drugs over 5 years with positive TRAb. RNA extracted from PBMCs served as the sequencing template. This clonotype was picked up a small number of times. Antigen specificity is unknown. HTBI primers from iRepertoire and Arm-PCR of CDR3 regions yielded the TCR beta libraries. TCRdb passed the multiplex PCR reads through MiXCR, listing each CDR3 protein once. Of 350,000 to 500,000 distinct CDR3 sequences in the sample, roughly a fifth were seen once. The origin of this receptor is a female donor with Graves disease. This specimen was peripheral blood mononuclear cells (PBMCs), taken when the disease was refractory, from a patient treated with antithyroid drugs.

The CDR3 DNA reads TGTGCCAGCAGCTTAGTGCTAGCGGGAGACTACGAGCAGTACTTC. Translation: CASSLVLAGDYEQYF. V is TRBV7-2 and J is TRBJ2-7; 10 bases are a match to TRBD2. CDR1 SGHTA and CDR2 FQGNSA come from the germline V gene. J gave up 3 bases and V 1 base, and 3 bases lay outside the gene matches. The CDR3 sequence is 15 residues long.